The clone carrying this TCR beta chain came up a few times. Its target is unknown. TCRdb itself ran the reads through MiXCR, one entry per CDR3 protein. The table shows about 920,000 distinct CDR3 sequences, with approximately 30% occurring only once. These data belong to a study of T cell repertoires in cytomegalovirus infection. Findings and limits, study-wide: Within the response measured ex vivo, HLA-C-restricted CMV-specific TCR beta clonotypes were dominant.

The germline V gene has CDR1 SEHNR and CDR2 FQNEAQ (reference sequence). Trimming cost V 5 bases and J 8 bases, with 21 bases left between them. There are 16 residues in the CDR3. The TCR sequence derives from a human donor in good health (CMV status not recorded). Some clones in this sample may be carry-over from other donors' samples. The V gene is TRBV7-9, the J gene TRBJ1-4; D perhaps matches TRBD1 (6 bases). The specimen comprised cultured CD8+ T cells from PBMCs, sampled from culture after CMV antigen stimulation. The CDR3 loop is CASSDPRQVAREKLFF. CDR3 nucleotide sequence: TGTGCCAGCAGCGATCCTAGACAGGTAGCAAGAGAAAAACTGTTTTTT.